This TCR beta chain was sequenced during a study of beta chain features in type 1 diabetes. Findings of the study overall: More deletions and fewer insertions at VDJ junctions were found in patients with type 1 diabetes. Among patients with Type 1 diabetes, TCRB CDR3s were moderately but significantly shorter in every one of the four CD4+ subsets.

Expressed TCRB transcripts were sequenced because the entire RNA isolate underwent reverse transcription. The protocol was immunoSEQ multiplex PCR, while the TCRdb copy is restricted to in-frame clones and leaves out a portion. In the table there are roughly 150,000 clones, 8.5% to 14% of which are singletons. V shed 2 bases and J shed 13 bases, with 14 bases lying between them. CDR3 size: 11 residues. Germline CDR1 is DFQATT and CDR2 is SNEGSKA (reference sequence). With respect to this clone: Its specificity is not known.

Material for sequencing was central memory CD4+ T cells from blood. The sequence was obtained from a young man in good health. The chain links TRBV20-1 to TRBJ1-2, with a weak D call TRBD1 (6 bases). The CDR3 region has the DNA TGCAGTGCTAGACCGGACAGCTGCTGCACCTTC. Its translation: CSARPDSCCTF.